The sequence of this T cell receptor beta chain was determined in a study of monozygotic twins with inflammatory bowel disease. Study-wide findings and caveats: Healthy co-twins exceeded IBD patients in TCRbeta diversity as measured by inverse Simpson. For IBD, no single strong associated signal or clonotype was supported.

A note on this clonotype: Antigen: not known.

Eight separate reactions per sample yielded the cDNA. Each of TCRalpha and TCRbeta cDNA went through two nested PCRs, lasting about 15 and 9 cycles. Following a re-call of the 5' RACE reads, TCRdb has one entry per CDR3 protein and lacks DNA. The sample table sets out about 450,000 distinct CDR3 sequences. The CDR3 is 15 residues long. The germline V gene has CDR1 DFQATT and CDR2 SNEGSKA (reference sequence). The receptor was isolated from a human donor with ulcerative colitis or Crohn's disease, or a healthy co-twin of an affected twin (not recorded which). The material sequenced was blood. The chain recombines TRBV20-1 with TRBJ1-6; as DNA is missing, the TRBD1 call by TCRdb cannot be tested. Here the CDR3 reads CSAILQGSYNSPLHF.